A single sample gave rise to the 7 T cell receptor beta chains below, sequenced in a study of cytomegalovirus exposure and HLA in healthy donors. The PCR ran on 60 Vbeta and 13 Jbeta primers. The table came from immunoSEQ multiplex PCR; TCRdb's copy has only in-frame clones and leaves some out. The sample includes 200,000 or so clones, roughly 80% of them seen just once. Sample: PBMCs. All receptors come from a woman aged 25 to 45 in good health and CMV-seropositive.

As concerns this clone: The sample has other DNA sequences that encode this CDR3 too. The V call is TRBV2, the J call TRBJ2-1; 7 positions match TRBD2. CDR3 length equals 14 residues. Per the germline V gene, CDR1 is SNHLY and CDR2 is FYNNEI. The V segment lost 6 bases and the J segment 10 bases; nucleotides outside the gene matches: 12. CDR3 sequence: CASRPMGLSNEQFF. CDR3 bases: TGTGCCAGCAGACCTATGGGACTATCCAACGAGCAGTTCTTC.

This chain joins TRBV9 and TRBJ1-1, with 9 bases that match TRBD1. V lost 4 bases to trimming and J lost 1 base; unmatched junction nucleotides: 8. Germline assignment: CDR1 SGDLS and CDR2 YYNGEE. This CDR3 contains 16 residues. The CDR3 spells CASSPATGGTNTEAFF. Written as DNA, the CDR3 is TGTGCCAGCAGCCCAGCGACAGGGGGAACGAACACTGAAGCTTTCTTT. The whole variable domain, remainder taken from reference TRBV9 and TRBJ1-1, is DSGVTQTPKHLITATGQRVTLRCSPRSGDLSVYWYQQSLDQGLQFLIQYYNGEERAKGNILERFSAQQFPDLHSELNLSSLELGDSALYFCASSPATGGTNTEAFFGQGTRLTVV.

The chain has TRBV6-1 and TRBJ2-5; tentative D call: TRBD1 (5 bases). CDR1 and CDR2 (germline): MNHNS, SASEGT. The CDR3 runs 12 residues. V was pared by 4 bases and J by 2 bases, with 5 bases between. The CDR3 reads CASSGQQETQYF. In DNA form, the CDR3 reads TGTGCCAGCAGTGGACAGCAAGAGACCCAGTACTTC.

The J gene is TRBJ2-7, the V gene TRBV28; 7 nucleotides align to TRBD2. The CDR3 loop spans 13 amino acids. With V trimmed by 10 bases and J by 6 bases, 12 bases remained unmatched. Looked up from germline, CDR1 is MDHEN and CDR2 is SYDVKM. CDR3 sequence (DNA): TGTGCCACCTTACCAGGTGGGAGGGGCGAGCAGTACTTC. This translates into CATLPGGRGEQYF.

The rearrangement joins TRBV11-1 to TRBJ2-7; 7 nucleotides align to TRBD2. The germline V gene encodes CDR1 SGHAT and CDR2 FQDESV (reference sequence). The CDR3 consists of 15 residues. Unmatched junction bases numbered 6, after V lost 1 base and J lost 3 bases. DNA for the CDR3: TGTGCCAGCAGCTTAGAGGGCGGGGGAAACTACGAGCAGTACTTC. The encoded protein is CASSLEGGGNYEQYF.

This clone was found once. The V gene is TRBV7-8, the J gene TRBJ2-2; D is unclear. Germline loops: CDR1 SGHVS, CDR2 FQNEAQ. The V end was cut by 1 base, the J end by 1 base, with 4 bases between. This CDR3 comprises 14 residues. DNA for the CDR3: TGTGCCAGCAGCTTAGACGGGAACACCGGGGAGCTGTTTTTT. Amino acid sequence: CASSLDGNTGELFF.

J is TRBJ1-1 and V is TRBV6-1; D is possibly TRBD1 (6 bases). This CDR3 comprises 13 residues. The V gene's germline CDR1 is MNHNS and CDR2 SASEGT. Trimming stripped 1 base from V and 11 bases from J, with 14 bases between. The CDR3 sequence: CASSEVDSRGAFF. DNA of the CDR3: TGTGCCAGCAGTGAAGTGGACAGCCGAGGGGCTTTCTTT.